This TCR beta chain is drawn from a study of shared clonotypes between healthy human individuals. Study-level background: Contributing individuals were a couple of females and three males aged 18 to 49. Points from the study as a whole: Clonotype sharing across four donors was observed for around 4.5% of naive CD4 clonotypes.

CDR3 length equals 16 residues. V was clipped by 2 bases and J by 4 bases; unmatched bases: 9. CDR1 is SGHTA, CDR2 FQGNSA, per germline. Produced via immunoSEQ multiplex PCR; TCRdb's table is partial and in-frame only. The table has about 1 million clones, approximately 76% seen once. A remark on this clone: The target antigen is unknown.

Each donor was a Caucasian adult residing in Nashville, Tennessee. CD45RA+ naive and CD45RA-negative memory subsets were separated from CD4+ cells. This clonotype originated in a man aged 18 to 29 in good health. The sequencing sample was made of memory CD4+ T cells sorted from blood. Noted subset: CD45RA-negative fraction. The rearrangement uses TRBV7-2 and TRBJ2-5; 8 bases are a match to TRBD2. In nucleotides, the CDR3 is TGTGCCAGCAGCTTATCCGGCGGGAGGCATGGAGAGACCCAGTACTTC. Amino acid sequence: CASSLSGGRHGETQYF.